The 13 T cell receptor beta chains in this list originate from one sample, sequenced in a study of Graves' ophthalmopathy and Graves' hyperthyroidism. The authors amplified TCR beta CDR3 regions from RNA transcripts. The first-round RT-PCR employed HTBI primers together with the Qiagen OneStep RT-PCR kit. A multiplex PCR was then performed as the second round. TCRdb fed the multiplex PCR reads into MiXCR, producing one record per CDR3 protein. Altogether almost 750,000 distinct CDR3 sequences are present, about 44% being singletons, with the ten largest covering around 40%. Sequences were obtained from peripheral blood. The receptors were sampled from an adult man with Graves' ophthalmopathy.

The V and J genes are TRBV9 and TRBJ2-7, with TRBD1 matching over 7 bases. CDR1 and CDR2 (germline): SGDLS, YYNGEE. This CDR3 spans 15 amino acids. V lost 2 bases, J lost 0 bases, and 5 bases stayed unmatched. The CDR3, as DNA: TGTGCCAGCAGCGTTTCGACAGGGAGCTCCTACGAGCAGTACTTC. Translation gives CASSVSTGSSYEQYF. Full variable domain (missing parts from reference TRBV9 and TRBJ2-7): DSGVTQTPKHLITATGQRVTLRCSPRSGDLSVYWYQQSLDQGLQFLIQYYNGEERAKGNILERFSAQQFPDLHSELNLSSLELGDSALYFCASSVSTGSSYEQYFGPGTRLTVT.

The chain recombines TRBV25-1 with TRBJ2-7; D is possibly TRBD1 (5 bases). The CDR3 has 14 residues. V lost 5 bases to trimming and J lost 6 bases, with 17 bases between them. From germline, CDR1 is MGHDK and CDR2 SYGVNS. CDR3 sequence reads: CASSSPGHLREQYF. The CDR3 nucleotides read TGTGCCAGCAGTAGCCCAGGGCATCTACGCGAGCAGTACTTC.

This clonotype was found many times. The rearrangement links TRBV5-1 to TRBJ2-2; 8 nucleotides agree with TRBD1. Per germline, CDR1 SGHRS and CDR2 YFSETQ. This CDR3 spans 14 amino acids. J was trimmed by 7 bases and V by 3 bases; bases with no gene match: 5. CDR3 DNA: TGCGCCAGCAGCTCGGACAGGGTCAGCGGGGAGCTGTTTTTT. The encoded protein is CASSSDRVSGELFF.

This clonotype was observed a handful of times. The genes are TRBV3-1 and TRBJ1-2; maybe TRBD1 (6 bases). V was pared by 4 bases and J by 4 bases, with 22 bases between. This CDR3 spans 17 amino acids. The germline gives CDR1 LGHDT, CDR2 YNNKEL (reference sequence). In nucleotides, the CDR3 is TGTGCCAGCAGCCGCAGGGGATCCGGGGGGTTGGGCTATGGCTACACCTTC. This sequence encodes CASSRRGSGGLGYGYTF.

The sample holds many counts of this clonotype. The chain joins TRBV29-1 to TRBJ2-7, with 10 bases identical to TRBD1. Germline V gene lookup returns CDR1 SQVTM and CDR2 ANQGSEA. J gave up 5 bases and V 4 bases, and 11 bases lay outside the gene matches. This CDR3 is 15 amino acids long. This CDR3 is CSVGGTRTGGDEQYF. DNA of the CDR3: TGCAGCGTTGGGGGCACCCGGACAGGGGGGGACGAGCAGTACTTC.

The J gene is TRBJ2-5, the V gene TRBV19; TRBD2 matches 8 bases. Germline-derived CDR1 and CDR2 are LNHDA and SQIVND (reference sequence). With 6 bases clipped from V and 5 bases from J, the junction kept 8 bases outside the gene matches. This CDR3 comprises 14 residues. The CDR3 region is CASSPGGAAETQYF. As DNA, the CDR3 is TGTGCCAGTAGCCCCGGGGGGGCCGCCGAGACCCAGTACTTC.

This clonotype has just a few counts. The chain is built from TRBV5-8 and TRBJ2-7; D might be TRBD1 (6 bases). Germline V lookup: CDR1 SGHTS, CDR2 YDEGEE. The CDR3 loop spans 15 amino acids. The ends were cut back, 2 bases at V and 0 bases at J, with 12 bases in the middle. The CDR3 DNA reads as TGTGCCAGCAGCTTAAGCAGGGGAAGCTCCTACGAGCAGTACTTC. As protein: CASSLSRGSSYEQYF.

This clonotype was seen a few times. The CDR3 reads CATSEPGTGSETQHF. The CDR3 DNA follows: TGTGCCACCAGTGAACCTGGGACAGGGTCGGAGACCCAGCATTTT. The genes are TRBV24-1 and TRBJ1-5; 9 bases align to TRBD1. The CDR3 contains 15 residues. With V trimmed by 4 bases and J by 11 bases, 11 bases remained unmatched. The V gene's germline CDR1 is KGHDR and CDR2 SFDVKD.

This clonotype was observed once. The chain recombines TRBV19 with TRBJ1-6; 9 nucleotides agree with TRBD1. The CDR3 runs 17 residues. The V gene end was trimmed by 1 base and the J gene end by 10 bases; junction bases not matched to a gene: 11. CDR1 LNHDA and CDR2 SQIVND come from the germline V gene (reference sequence). This chain's CDR3 is CASSIVLGTGGVSPLHF. In nucleotides, the CDR3 is TGTGCCAGTAGTATAGTCCTTGGAACAGGGGGCGTCTCACCCCTCCACTTT. Based on the CDR3 plus reference TRBV19 and TRBJ1-6, the full variable domain is DGGITQSPKYLFRKEGQNVTLSCEQNLNHDAMYWYRQDPGQGLRLIYYSQIVNDFQKGDIAEGYSVSREKKESFPLTVTSAQKNPTAFYLCASSIVLGTGGVSPLHFGNGTRLTVT.

V usage is TRBV7-8 and J usage is TRBJ1-1; 8 bases fit TRBD1. Trimming cost V 1 base and J 3 bases; bases outside gene matches: 13. In germline, CDR1 is SGHVS, CDR2 FQNEAQ. The CDR3 consists of 18 residues. The CDR3 bases are TGTGCCAGCAGCTTAGTAGTCAGGGGGCCGTATGTTGACACTGAAGCTTTCTTT. Protein: CASSLVVRGPYVDTEAFF.

This clonotype was picked up a small number of times. The CDR3 DNA is TGTGCCAGCAGCCCTGACAGAGCACCTCACAATCAGCCCCAGCATTTT. Translation: CASSPDRAPHNQPQHF. The V gene is TRBV7-9, the J gene TRBJ1-5, with D perhaps matching TRBD1 (5 bases). The CDR3 is made up of 16 amino acids. V lost 5 bases, J lost 3 bases, and 17 bases lay in between. The germline V gene has CDR1 SEHNR and CDR2 FQNEAQ (reference sequence).

The V call is TRBV7-1, the J call TRBJ2-7; TRBD2 matches at 16 bases. TRBV7-1 is recorded as an ORF, its role being uncertain. The CDR3 length is 18 residues. J gave up 4 bases and V 3 bases, and 9 bases lay outside the gene matches. The CDR3 sequence: CASSSGTSGRAAVYEQYF. CDR3 nucleotide sequence: TGTGCCAGCAGCTCGGGGACTAGCGGGAGGGCCGCGGTTTACGAGCAGTACTTC.

The chain links TRBV14 to TRBJ2-5, with D perhaps being TRBD1 or TRBD2 (5 bases each). This CDR3 is built from 13 residues. Germline lookup yields CDR1 SGHDN and CDR2 FVKESK. V was trimmed by 8 bases and J by 4 bases, leaving 14 bases between them. The CDR3 nucleotides are TGTGCCAGCTCAGGGAGCCCCAGAGAGACCCAGTACTTC. Translated, it gives CASSGSPRETQYF.